The present T cell receptor beta chain was sequenced within a study of blood T cells in healthy people across ages. Study results and limitations: Samples with more naive T cells showed higher observed beta diversity.

The germline CDR1 and CDR2 sequences are SEHNR and FQNEAQ (reference sequence). With 0 bases removed from V and 2 bases from J, the gap between germline ends came to 10 bases. The CDR3 extends over 15 amino acids. The authors ran a second PCR of 7 to 11 cycles using a sample-barcoded 5' primer and a J-beta primer mix. Every sample returned 2.5 million or more CDR3-containing paired-end reads. Each CDR3 protein is one row after TCRdb ran MiXCR on the 5' RACE reads. Of hundreds of thousands of distinct CDR3 sequences detected, 45% to 65% appear once; the ten largest clones hold over 30%. This clonotype was seen only a few times. Its antigen is currently unknown.

This sequence originates from a man aged 55 to 70 in good health. The sample taken for sequencing was blood. This sequence joins TRBV7-9 and TRBJ2-5; perhaps TRBD1 as D (5 bases). CDR3 loop: CASSLARRAQETQYF. The CDR3, as DNA: TGTGCCAGCAGCTTAGCTCGCAGGGCTCAAGAGACCCAGTACTTC. Using reference TRBV7-9 and TRBJ2-5 for the parts outside the CDR3, the full variable domain is DTGVSQNPRHKITKRGQNVTFRCDPISEHNRLYWYRQTLGQGPEFLTYFQNEAQLEKSRLLSDRFSAERPKGSFSTLEIQRTEQGDSAMYLCASSLARRAQETQYFGPGTRLLVL.